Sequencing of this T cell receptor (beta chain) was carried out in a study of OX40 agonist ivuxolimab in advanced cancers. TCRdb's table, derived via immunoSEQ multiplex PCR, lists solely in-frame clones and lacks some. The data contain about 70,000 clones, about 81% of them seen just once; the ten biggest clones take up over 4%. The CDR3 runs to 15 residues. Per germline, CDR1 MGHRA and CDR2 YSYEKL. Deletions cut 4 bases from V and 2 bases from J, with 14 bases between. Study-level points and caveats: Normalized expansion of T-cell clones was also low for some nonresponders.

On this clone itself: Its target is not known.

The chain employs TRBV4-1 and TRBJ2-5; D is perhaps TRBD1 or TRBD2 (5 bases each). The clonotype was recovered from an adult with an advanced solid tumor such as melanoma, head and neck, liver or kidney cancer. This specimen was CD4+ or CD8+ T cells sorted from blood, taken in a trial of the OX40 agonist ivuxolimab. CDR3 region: CASSRIRDAQETQYF. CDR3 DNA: TGCGCCAGCAGCCGCATCCGGGACGCACAAGAGACCCAGTACTTC.